Presented here are 25 T cell receptor beta chains from one specimen sequenced in a study of CXCR3-negative and CXCR3-positive naive CD8 T cells (dated by TCRdb to about 2019). Sequencing used a NextSeq 550. The Human TCR Profiling Kit (MiLaboratory) was used to prepare UMI-labeled 5' RACE TRB cDNA libraries. TCRdb reprocessed the reads; each CDR3 protein sequence makes one entry, and DNA is unavailable. The sample table includes about 41,000 distinct CDR3 sequences. In total, the top ten clones hold roughly 15% of the sample. What was sequenced was memory CD8+ T cells from blood. What this sample's cell subset or site label stands for: conventional CD8+ memory T cells (TMEM), sorted as controls. The receptors come from a human donor in good health. Some clones in this sample may be carry-over from other donors' samples.

The CDR3 loop is CSATGLAGGLSTDTQYF. This chain joins TRBV20-1 and TRBJ2-3; TCRdb returns TRBD2, unconfirmable since there is no DNA. This CDR3 is 17 amino acids long. CDR1 is DFQATT and CDR2 is SNEGSKA in the germline V gene (reference sequence).

The chain uses TRBV5-5 and TRBJ2-1; absent DNA, TCRdb's TRBD1 call cannot be checked. Per the germline V gene, CDR1 is SGHKS and CDR2 is YYEKEE (reference sequence). This CDR3 is 16 amino acids long. CDR3 amino acids: CASSLGLGASYNEQFF.

The J gene is TRBJ1-5, the V gene TRBV7-9. CDR1 SEHNR and CDR2 FQNEAQ come from the germline V gene (reference sequence). The CDR3 contains 14 residues. The CDR3: CASSADGFNQPQHF. Full variable domain (rest looked up from reference TRBV7-9 and TRBJ1-5): DTGVSQNPRHKITKRGQNVTFRCDPISEHNRLYWYRQTLGQGPEFLTYFQNEAQLEKSRLLSDRFSAERPKGSFSTLEIQRTEQGDSAMYLCASSADGFNQPQHFGDGTRLSIL.

The chain is built from TRBV21-1 and TRBJ1-2. TRBV21-1 is termed a pseudogene. The CDR3 length is 18 residues. The CDR3: CASSSKGPGLHPYNGYTF.

The J gene is TRBJ2-3, the V gene TRBV7-6. Germline V gene sequence: CDR1 SGHVS, CDR2 FNYEAQ. This CDR3 is 12 amino acids long. CDR3 sequence: CASSLEGDTQYF.

This chain links TRBV27 with TRBJ2-7; TCRdb picks TRBD2, but there is no DNA to check that call. Germline assignment: CDR1 MNHEY and CDR2 SMNVEV (reference sequence). The CDR3 has 14 residues. The CDR3 sequence: CASSSGTRGYEQYF.

V gene TRBV16 combines with J gene TRBJ2-7; TCRdb outputs TRBD1, but without DNA this stays unchecked. Per germline, CDR1 KGHSY and CDR2 FQNENV. This CDR3 is 14 amino acids long. The CDR3 region is CASSLTGKSYEQYF.

The J gene is TRBJ2-5, the V gene TRBV12-3 or TRBV12-4. This CDR3 is built from 12 residues. The CDR3 sequence: CASAPHPETQYF.

The chain joins TRBV6-1 to TRBJ2-1; TCRdb's D call of TRBD1 is untestable without DNA. This CDR3 has 13 residues. CDR1 and CDR2 (germline): MNHNS, SASEGT. CDR3 sequence reads: CAIAGGPHNEQFF.

This chain joins TRBV28 and TRBJ2-1; lacking DNA, the TRBD1 call made by TCRdb goes unchecked. This CDR3 has 17 amino acids. Germline CDR1 is MDHEN and CDR2 is SYDVKM. This chain's CDR3 is CASSLDPETSSYNEQFF.

According to its frequency, this clonotype is medium-sized. This rearrangement joins TRBV27 to TRBJ2-2; TCRdb's D call of TRBD1 is untestable without DNA. This CDR3 region has 15 residues. From germline, CDR1 is MNHEY and CDR2 SMNVEV (reference sequence). This chain's CDR3 is CASSLSPDRAGELFF.

The chain combines TRBV3-1 with TRBJ2-2; there is no DNA to check the TCRdb D call of TRBD2. CDR1 and CDR2 (germline): LGHDT, YNNKEL (reference sequence). This CDR3 is built from 19 residues. The CDR3 here is CASSQARPGTSGRNGELFF.

The CDR3 reads CASSQVRDTAKNIQYF. The J gene is TRBJ2-4, the V gene TRBV4-3; without DNA, the TCRdb call of TRBD1 cannot be checked. CDR1 and CDR2 (germline): LGHNA, YSLEER. The CDR3 covers 16 residues.

The CDR3 here is CASSPGLAATYEQYF. V gene TRBV28 combines with J gene TRBJ2-7; the D call from TCRdb, TRBD1, cannot be confirmed without DNA. This CDR3 has 15 amino acids. Germline-derived CDR1 and CDR2 are MDHEN and SYDVKM.

J is TRBJ2-1 and V is TRBV29-1. Germline CDR1 is SQVTM and CDR2 is ANQGSEA. The CDR3 has 12 amino acids. The CDR3 is CSVEELDYEQFF.

V is TRBV7-6 and J is TRBJ1-5; TCRdb proposes TRBD1, but this gene call is untestable without DNA. The V gene's germline CDR1 is SGHVS and CDR2 FNYEAQ. The CDR3 contains 14 residues. This CDR3 reads CASSSGQENQPQHF.

This chain's CDR3 is CASRPTGTGFEQFF. This chain joins TRBV6-2 or TRBV6-3 and TRBJ2-1; with no DNA, the TCRdb D assignment of TRBD1 cannot be verified. The germline V gene has CDR1 MNHEY and CDR2 SVGEGT. The CDR3 extends over 14 amino acids.

This chain joins TRBV3-1 and TRBJ2-3; TCRdb returns TRBD2, unconfirmable since there is no DNA. Per the germline V gene, CDR1 is LGHDT and CDR2 is YNNKEL (reference sequence). The CDR3 has 15 residues. The CDR3 protein is CASSQDRVARDTQYF.

This chain joins TRBV10-3 and TRBJ1-5; TCRdb gives TRBD1 as the D gene, but with no DNA this cannot be confirmed. This CDR3 has 15 amino acids. The germline CDR1 and CDR2 sequences are ENHRY and SYGVKD. The CDR3 sequence is CAISDRGQGDQPQHF.

The genes are TRBV29-1 and TRBJ2-7; TCRdb picks TRBD1, but there is no DNA to check that call. CDR3 length: 15 residues. The V gene's germline CDR1 is SQVTM and CDR2 ANQGSEA. The CDR3 sequence is CSVEVTQGVVDEQYF.

V and J are TRBV27 and TRBJ2-7; TCRdb reports TRBD1, a call that lacks DNA to check it against. CDR1 is MNHEY, CDR2 SMNVEV, per germline (reference sequence). CDR3 length: 12 amino acids. The CDR3 loop is CASSLTGAEQYF.

The genes are TRBV5-1 and TRBJ2-2; TCRdb outputs TRBD2, but without DNA this stays unchecked. The CDR3 length is 17 residues. CDR1 and CDR2 (germline): SGHRS, YFSETQ. CDR3: CASSLTTSGGRSGELFF.

The chain links TRBV27 to TRBJ2-1. This CDR3 spans 11 amino acids. The germline V gene encodes CDR1 MNHEY and CDR2 SMNVEV (reference sequence). The CDR3 spells CASSLSNEQFF.

This chain connects TRBV29-1 to TRBJ2-7; lacking DNA, the TRBD2 call made by TCRdb goes unchecked. CDR1 SQVTM and CDR2 ANQGSEA come from the germline V gene. This CDR3 spans 15 amino acids. The CDR3 loop reads CSVEGGLAGRDEQYF.

The gene calls are TRBV7-9 and TRBJ2-4; TCRdb returns TRBD1, unconfirmable since there is no DNA. The germline CDR1 and CDR2 sequences are SEHNR and FQNEAQ (reference sequence). This CDR3 has 15 residues. CDR3 protein: CASSSQQGTENIQYF.